This T cell receptor (beta chain) was recovered during a study of Tregs in tolerant kidney transplant recipients. Study-wide points: Biological reproducibility was not directly addressed, but technical replication error appeared minimal.

To note about this clone: Its antigen is currently unknown.

Profiled with immunoSEQ multiplex PCR; TCRdb holds only in-frame clones, not every one. The data show roughly 9,000 clones, with about half seen just once and almost 5.5% held by the top ten. CDR3 length equals 14 residues. Germline CDR1 SGDLS, CDR2 YYNGEE. The V gene lost 3 bases and the J gene lost 2 bases, with 11 bases spanning the gap. This sequence was found in a human donor in good health. This rearrangement joins TRBV9 to TRBJ2-5; tentative D call: TRBD1 (5 bases). Sequencing was done on a sample of CD4+ T cells from blood cultured with allogeneic cells. The CDR3 region is CASSASDRQETQYF. Here the CDR3 DNA reads TGTGCCAGCAGCGCAAGCGACAGACAAGAGACCCAGTACTTC.